Below, one T cell receptor beta chain is given with its context. This entry belongs to a study of blood T cell repertoires in COVID-19. Study summary: The origin of the acute and convalescent COVID-19 samples was the United States, Italy and Spain. The analysed material was cDNA or gDNA that came from T cells, B-cell-depleted T cells, or PBMCs.

Germline V lookup: CDR1 KGHSH, CDR2 LQKENI. The CDR3 has 18 amino acids. V was clipped by 6 bases and J by 0 bases; unmatched bases: 12. Original processing methods: The authors estimated nucleated cell counts from reference gene primer amplification. The protocol was immunoSEQ multiplex PCR, while the TCRdb copy is restricted to in-frame clones and leaves out a portion. The V and J calls and clone size come from that table; D and trimming were worked out from the DNA. Of about 390,000 clones listed, about 87% are singletons. Seattle participants joined during active infection and were tracked over time.

The clonotype originates from a woman in her fifties or sixties with COVID-19, enrolled during active disease. The chain combines TRBV18 with TRBJ1-4; 8 bases line up with TRBD1. Sequences were obtained from peripheral blood. In nucleotides, the CDR3 is TGTGCCAGCTCCCTTACACCTGGACAGGGTGCAACTAATGAAAAACTGTTTTTT. It is translated as CASSLTPGQGATNEKLFF.